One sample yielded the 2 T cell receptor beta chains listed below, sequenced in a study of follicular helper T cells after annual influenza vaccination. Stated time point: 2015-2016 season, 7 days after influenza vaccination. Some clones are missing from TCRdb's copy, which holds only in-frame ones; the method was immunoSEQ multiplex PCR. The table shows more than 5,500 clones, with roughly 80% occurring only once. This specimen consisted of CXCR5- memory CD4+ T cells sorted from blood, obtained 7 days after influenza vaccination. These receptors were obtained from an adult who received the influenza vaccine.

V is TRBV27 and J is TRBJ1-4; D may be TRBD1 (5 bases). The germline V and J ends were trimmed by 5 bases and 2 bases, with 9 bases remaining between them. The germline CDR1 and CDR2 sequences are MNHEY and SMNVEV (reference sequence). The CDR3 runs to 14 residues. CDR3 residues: CASSRGSTNEKLFF. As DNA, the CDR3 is TGTGCCAGCAGTCGGGGGTCCACTAATGAAAAACTGTTTTTT.

Here the CDR3 reads CASSPTGIYYNEQFF. CDR3 sequence (DNA): TGTGCCAGCAGCCCGACAGGGATTTACTACAATGAGCAGTTCTTC. The chain links TRBV7-9 to TRBJ2-1; TRBD1 aligns across 7 bases. V shed 5 bases and J 3 bases; nucleotides not matched to a gene: 7. The CDR3 is 15 residues long. CDR1 is SEHNR and CDR2 is FQNEAQ in the germline V gene (reference sequence).